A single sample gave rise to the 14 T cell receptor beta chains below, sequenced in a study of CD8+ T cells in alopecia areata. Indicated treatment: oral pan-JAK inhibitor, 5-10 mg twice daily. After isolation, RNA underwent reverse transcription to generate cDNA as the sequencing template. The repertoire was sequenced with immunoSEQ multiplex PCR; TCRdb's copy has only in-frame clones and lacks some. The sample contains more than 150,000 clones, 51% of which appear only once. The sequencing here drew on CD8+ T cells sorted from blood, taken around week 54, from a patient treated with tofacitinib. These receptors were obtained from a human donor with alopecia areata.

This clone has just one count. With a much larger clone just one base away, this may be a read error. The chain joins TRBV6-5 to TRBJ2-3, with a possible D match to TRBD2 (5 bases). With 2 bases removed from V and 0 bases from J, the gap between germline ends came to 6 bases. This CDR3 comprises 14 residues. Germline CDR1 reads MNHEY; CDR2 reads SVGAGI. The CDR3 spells CASSYGSSTDTQYF. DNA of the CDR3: TGTGCCAGCAGTTACGGGAGTAGCACAGATACGCAGTATTTT.

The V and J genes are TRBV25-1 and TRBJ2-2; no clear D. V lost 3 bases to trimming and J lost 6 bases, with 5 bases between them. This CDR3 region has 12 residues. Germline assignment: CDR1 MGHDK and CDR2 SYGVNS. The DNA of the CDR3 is TGTGCCAGCAGTGATCTCGCCGGGGAGCTGTTTTTT. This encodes CASSDLAGELFF.

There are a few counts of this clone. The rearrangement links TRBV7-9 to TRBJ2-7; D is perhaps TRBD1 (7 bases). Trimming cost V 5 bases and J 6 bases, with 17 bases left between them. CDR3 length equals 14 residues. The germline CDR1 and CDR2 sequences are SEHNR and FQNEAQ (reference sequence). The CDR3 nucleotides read TGTGCCAGCAGCCCACAGGGGCGGGACCCCGAGCAGTACTTC. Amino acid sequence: CASSPQGRDPEQYF.

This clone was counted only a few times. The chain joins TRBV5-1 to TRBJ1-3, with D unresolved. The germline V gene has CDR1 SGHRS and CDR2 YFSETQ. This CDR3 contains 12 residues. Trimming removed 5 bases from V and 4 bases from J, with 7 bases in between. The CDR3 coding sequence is TGCGCCAGCAGAAACAGAGGAAACACCATATATTTT. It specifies CASRNRGNTIYF.

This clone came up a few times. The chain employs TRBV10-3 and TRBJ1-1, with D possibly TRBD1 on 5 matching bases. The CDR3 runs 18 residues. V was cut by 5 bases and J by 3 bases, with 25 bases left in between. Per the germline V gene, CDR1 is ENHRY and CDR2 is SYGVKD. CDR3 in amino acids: CAISPFDKGTQGDTEAFF. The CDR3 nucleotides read TGTGCCATCAGTCCATTCGATAAGGGGACTCAAGGGGACACTGAAGCTTTCTTT.

CDR3 in DNA: TGTGCCAGCAGCCGGACAGGGGAGTACAGGTCACCCCTCCACTTT. Its translation is CASSRTGEYRSPLHF. J is TRBJ1-6 and V is TRBV13; 9 positions agree with TRBD1. This CDR3 is built from 15 residues. V shed 5 bases, J shed 10 bases, and the junction held 9 bases outside the gene matches. Germline V gives CDR1 PRHDT, CDR2 FYEKMQ (reference sequence).

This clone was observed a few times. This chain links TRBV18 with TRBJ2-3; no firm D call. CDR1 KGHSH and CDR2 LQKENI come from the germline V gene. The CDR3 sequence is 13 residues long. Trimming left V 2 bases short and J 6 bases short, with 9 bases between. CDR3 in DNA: TGTGCCAGCTCACCAATGGGTACCGATACGCAGTATTTT. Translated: CASSPMGTDTQYF.

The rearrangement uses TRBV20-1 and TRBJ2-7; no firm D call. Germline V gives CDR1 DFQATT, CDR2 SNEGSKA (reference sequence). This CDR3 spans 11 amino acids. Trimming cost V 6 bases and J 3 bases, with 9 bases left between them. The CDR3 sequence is CSAPSGYEQYF. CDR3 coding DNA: TGCAGTGCCCCGAGTGGCTACGAGCAGTACTTC.

The CDR3 loop reads CASRPTGIDTQYF. The CDR3 DNA is TGTGCCAGCAGACCGACAGGGATAGATACGCAGTATTTT. The gene calls are TRBV6-5 and TRBJ2-3, with 7 bases that match TRBD1. Germline values: CDR1 MNHEY, CDR2 SVGAGI. The CDR3 contains 13 residues. The V and J ends lost 6 bases and 5 bases, in that order; junction bases with no gene match: 5.

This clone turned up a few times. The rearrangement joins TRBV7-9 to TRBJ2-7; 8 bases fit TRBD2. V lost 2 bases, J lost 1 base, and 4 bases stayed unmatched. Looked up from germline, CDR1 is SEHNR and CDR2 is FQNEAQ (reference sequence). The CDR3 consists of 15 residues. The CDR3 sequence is CASSLPGGVSYEQYF. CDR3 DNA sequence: TGTGCCAGCAGCTTACCCGGGGGGGTTTCCTACGAGCAGTACTTC.

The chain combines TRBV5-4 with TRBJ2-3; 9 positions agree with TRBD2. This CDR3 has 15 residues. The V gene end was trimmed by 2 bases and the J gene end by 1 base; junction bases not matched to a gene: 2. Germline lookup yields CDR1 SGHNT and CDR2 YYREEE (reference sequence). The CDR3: CASSLAGGRTDTQYF. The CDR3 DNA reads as TGTGCCAGCAGCTTAGCGGGGGGACGCACAGATACGCAGTATTTT.

The CDR3 reads CASSVPGTEHYEQYF. In DNA, the CDR3 is TGTGCCAGCAGTGTCCCCGGGACCGAGCACTACGAGCAGTACTTC. This chain uses TRBV2 with TRBJ2-7; D tentatively fits TRBD1 or TRBD2 (5 bases each). CDR1 and CDR2 (germline): SNHLY, FYNNEI. V was clipped by 4 bases and J by 3 bases, with 16 bases between them. The CDR3 is 15 residues long.

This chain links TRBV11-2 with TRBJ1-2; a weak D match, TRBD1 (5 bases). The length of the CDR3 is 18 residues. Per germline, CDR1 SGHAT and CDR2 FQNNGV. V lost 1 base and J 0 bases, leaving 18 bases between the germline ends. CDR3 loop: CASSLAGLTDFANYGYTF. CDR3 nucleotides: TGTGCCAGCAGCTTAGCTGGGCTGACAGACTTTGCTAACTATGGCTACACCTTC.

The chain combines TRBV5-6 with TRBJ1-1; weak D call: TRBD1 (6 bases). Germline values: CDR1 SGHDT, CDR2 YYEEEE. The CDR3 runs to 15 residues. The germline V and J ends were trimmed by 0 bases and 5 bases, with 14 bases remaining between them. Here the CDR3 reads CASSLASTGLTEAFF. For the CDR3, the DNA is TGTGCCAGCAGCTTGGCCTCAACAGGGCTGACTGAAGCTTTCTTT.